Listed here is a single T cell receptor (beta chain). Its cognate antigen is unknown. The CDR3 spans 13 residues. Looked up from germline, CDR1 is DFQATT and CDR2 is SNEGSKA (reference sequence). The ends were cut back, 5 bases at V and 3 bases at J, with 14 bases in the middle. The second PCR ran about 6 to 12 cycles with a sample-barcoded 5' primer and J-beta primers. MiXCR was run by TCRdb on the 5' RACE reads, yielding one entry per CDR3 protein. This sample has under 2 million distinct CDR3 sequences, with around 35% found just once. This specimen belongs to a study of blood T cells in healthy people across ages. Whole-study results and caveats: When set beside aged donors, long-lived donors presented more naive CD4+ cells and higher diversity. A strong correlation was seen between TCR beta diversity and naive T cell percentage.

Roughly 9 milliliters of peripheral blood were drawn from each donor. The receptor's source is a woman aged 30 to 39 in good health. The chain combines TRBV20-1 with TRBJ2-7, with D possibly being TRBD1 (7 bases). The sample comprised blood. In DNA, the CDR3 is TGCAGTGCTGGAGGGCAGGGGGGCTACGAGCAGTACTTC. This gives the protein CSAGGQGGYEQYF.